These 23 T cell receptor beta chains came from one sample sequenced in a study of control samples from healthy donors and cancer patients. Sequenced by immunoSEQ multiplex PCR; TCRdb stores in-frame clones only, minus some. Of some 140,000 clones in the sample, around 94% are singletons; the top ten hold around 14%. Sequenced material: PBMCs. The receptors derive from a man aged 60 to 75 with colorectal cancer.

The chain combines TRBV12-3 or TRBV12-4 with TRBJ2-1; TRBD1 is a possible D gene (6 bases). This CDR3 has 13 residues. V lost 6 bases to trimming and J lost 2 bases, with 8 bases between them. The CDR3 here is CASRTGPYNEQFF. The CDR3 DNA follows: TGTGCCAGCAGGACAGGTCCCTACAATGAGCAGTTCTTC.

The J gene is TRBJ1-4, the V gene TRBV5-1; D remains unclear. Germline CDR1 and CDR2: SGHRS and YFSETQ. This CDR3 has 14 amino acids. Trimming removed 4 bases at V and 5 bases at J, with 12 bases between. For the CDR3, the DNA is TGCGCCAGCAGCCCCCACCCGGAAAATGAAAAACTGTTTTTT. It yields the protein CASSPHPENEKLFF.

This clone was seen a single time. The rearrangement uses TRBV4-1 and TRBJ1-2; D gene unclear. The V and J ends lost 0 bases and 8 bases respectively, with 10 bases between them. CDR3 length equals 13 residues. CDR1 MGHRA and CDR2 YSYEKL come from the germline V gene. The CDR3 sequence: CASSQEASRGYTF. In DNA form, the CDR3 reads TGCGCCAGCAGCCAAGAAGCGTCCCGGGGCTACACCTTC.

V and J are TRBV5-4 and TRBJ1-1; D remains unclear. CDR1 SGHNT and CDR2 YYREEE come from the germline V gene (reference sequence). This CDR3 contains 15 residues. V lost 3 bases and J lost 3, with 15 bases in between. The CDR3: CASSSVGLSYTEAFF. The CDR3 coding sequence is TGTGCCAGCAGCTCGGTCGGACTAAGTTACACTGAAGCTTTCTTT. Supplemented by reference TRBV5-4 and TRBJ1-1, the full variable domain reads ETGVTQSPTHLIKTRGQQVTLRCSSQSGHNTVSWYQQALGQGPQFIFQYYREEENGRGNFPPRFSGLQFPNYSSELNVNALELDDSALYLCASSSVGLSYTEAFFGQGTRLTVV.

The genes are TRBV11-1 and TRBJ2-5; 8 bases match TRBD1. The CDR3 extends over 15 amino acids. V dropped 4 bases and J dropped 3; count of bases not matched to a gene: 7. CDR1 and CDR2 (germline): SGHAT, FQDESV (reference sequence). CDR3 sequence (DNA): TGTGCCAGCAGCTCCGTCAGGGGGCGAAAAGAGACCCAGTACTTC. It encodes CASSSVRGRKETQYF.

The J gene is TRBJ2-7, the V gene TRBV7-9; D ambiguous. V was pared by 5 bases and J by 0 bases, with 11 bases between. Germline values: CDR1 SEHNR, CDR2 FQNEAQ (reference sequence). The CDR3 is 14 residues long. DNA of the CDR3: TGTGCCAGCAGCGCTAGAGTCAACTCCTACGAGCAGTACTTC. This encodes CASSARVNSYEQYF.

This clone appeared a few times. The J gene is TRBJ2-7, the V gene TRBV28; TRBD1 or TRBD2 may be the D gene (6 bases each). The CDR3 has 14 amino acids. V was clipped by 7 bases and J by 0 bases, with 13 bases between them. The V gene's germline CDR1 is MDHEN and CDR2 SYDVKM. CDR3 sequence reads: CASTSGATSYEQYF. In DNA form, the CDR3 reads TGTGCCAGCACCTCGGGGGCAACCTCCTACGAGCAGTACTTC.

The rearrangement links TRBV2 to TRBJ1-4, with D maybe TRBD1 (5 bases). Germline V gene lookup returns CDR1 SNHLY and CDR2 FYNNEI. The V gene lost 6 bases and the J gene lost 4 bases, with 18 bases spanning the gap. The length of the CDR3 is 16 residues. The CDR3 loop reads CASRAHEGRGNEKLFF. The CDR3 DNA reads as TGTGCCAGCAGAGCCCATGAGGGTAGGGGTAATGAAAAACTGTTTTTT.

The sample holds a few counts of this clone. This sequence joins TRBV18 and TRBJ1-5; D is perhaps TRBD1 (6 bases). The V and J ends lost 2 bases and 3 bases respectively, with 11 bases between them. In germline, CDR1 is KGHSH, CDR2 LQKENI. The CDR3 runs to 15 residues. CDR3 protein: CASSPSGQSNQPQHF. CDR3 sequence (DNA): TGTGCCAGCTCACCATCCGGACAGTCCAATCAGCCCCAGCATTTT. Complete variable domain (other parts from reference TRBV18 and TRBJ1-5): NAGVMQNPRHLVRRRGQEARLRCSPMKGHSHVYWYRQLPEEGLKFMVYLQKENIIDESGMPKERFSAEFPKEGPSILRIQQVVRGDSAAYFCASSPSGQSNQPQHFGDGTRLSIL.

This rearrangement joins TRBV27 to TRBJ2-1, with 7 bases matching TRBD1. J was trimmed by 6 bases and V by 6 bases; bases with no gene match: 11. The CDR3 loop spans 15 amino acids. Germline CDR1 and CDR2: MNHEY and SMNVEV (reference sequence). The CDR3 DNA follows: TGTGCCAGCAGGGCAGGGGGACCCGCGCCCAATGAGCAGTTCTTC. Protein: CASRAGGPAPNEQFF.

The chain employs TRBV9 and TRBJ1-4, with D unclear. V lost 2 bases and J 8 bases, leaving 16 bases between the germline ends. The CDR3 length is 15 residues. Germline V gene lookup returns CDR1 SGDLS and CDR2 YYNGEE. DNA of the CDR3: TGTGCCAGCAGCGTTATGGCGAGGGCTGGGGAAAAACTGTTTTTT. Translated, it gives CASSVMARAGEKLFF.

This chain links TRBV5-1 with TRBJ1-6; D may be TRBD1 (5 bases). V lost 3 bases and J 7 bases, leaving 11 bases between the germline ends. CDR1 is SGHRS and CDR2 is YFSETQ in the germline V gene. The CDR3 extends over 14 amino acids. This CDR3 reads CASSSGRGNSPLHF. In DNA, the CDR3 is TGCGCCAGCAGCTCGGGACGGGGGAATTCACCCCTCCACTTT.

V and J are TRBV19 and TRBJ1-1; tentatively, D is TRBD1 (6 bases). The CDR3 consists of 15 residues. CDR1 LNHDA and CDR2 SQIVND come from the germline V gene (reference sequence). V was trimmed by 4 bases and J by 1 base, leaving 13 bases between them. CDR3 residues: CASSRGQGKNTEAFF. CDR3 coding DNA: TGTGCCAGTAGTAGGGGTCAGGGGAAGAACACTGAAGCTTTCTTT.

V and J are TRBV29-1 and TRBJ2-7, with a tentative D call TRBD1 (6 bases). The CDR3 has 14 amino acids. The germline V gene has CDR1 SQVTM and CDR2 ANQGSEA. V was clipped by 7 bases and J by 2 bases, with 18 bases between them. CDR3 region: CSASGQLGTYEQYF. CDR3 DNA sequence: TGCAGCGCCTCCGGACAGCTGGGGACCTACGAGCAGTACTTC.

The chain carries TRBV4-2 and TRBJ2-1; 11 nucleotides align to TRBD2. Germline CDR1 is LGHNA and CDR2 is YNFKEQ. This CDR3 spans 15 amino acids. V lost 4 bases and J lost 6; bases outside the gene matches: 5. The CDR3 DNA sequence: TGTGCCAGCAGCCTAGCGGGGGGGCCGGGCAATGAGCAGTTCTTC. Residues: CASSLAGGPGNEQFF.

V and J are TRBV7-9 and TRBJ2-1; possible D gene TRBD1, 5 bases. The CDR3 is made up of 12 amino acids. CDR1 is SEHNR, CDR2 FQNEAQ, per germline (reference sequence). The V end was cut by 6 bases, the J end by 7 bases, with 10 bases between. The CDR3 reads CASRLDRNEQFF. For the CDR3, the DNA is TGTGCCAGCAGGCTCGACAGAAATGAGCAGTTCTTC.

Of note for this clone: The same CDR3 also results from other DNA sequences found in this sample. V gene TRBV15 combines with J gene TRBJ2-3, with D perhaps matching TRBD2 (5 bases). Germline V gene data show CDR1 as LNHNV and CDR2 as YYDKDF (reference sequence). The length of the CDR3 is 13 residues. V lost 0 bases and J lost 6, with 7 bases in between. CDR3 DNA: TGTGCCACCAGCAGAGACCGGGGTGATACGCAGTATTTT. It specifies CATSRDRGDTQYF.

V is TRBV5-1 and J is TRBJ1-3, with unresolved D. Germline V gene data show CDR1 as SGHRS and CDR2 as YFSETQ. V lost 3 bases and J 0 bases, leaving 4 bases between the germline ends. The CDR3 contains 13 residues. The CDR3 DNA reads TGCGCCAGCAGCTCACGCTCTGGAAACACCATATATTTT. It specifies CASSSRSGNTIYF.

The rearrangement joins TRBV27 to TRBJ1-1; D gene uncertain. This CDR3 is 13 amino acids long. Trimming removed 4 bases at V and 1 base at J, with 7 bases between. Germline-derived CDR1 and CDR2 are MNHEY and SMNVEV (reference sequence). CDR3 sequence (DNA): TGTGCCAGCAGTTGGGCAGCGAACACTGAAGCTTTCTTT. Protein product: CASSWAANTEAFF.

J is TRBJ2-2 and V is TRBV11-3, with a tentative D call TRBD2 (7 bases). This CDR3 has 17 residues. The V end lost 3 bases, the J end lost 0 bases, and 14 bases lay between the germline ends. Germline V gene lookup returns CDR1 SGHNT and CDR2 YENEEA. CDR3 DNA: TGTGCCAGCAGCTTGGGAGGGGGAGTAGCGAACACCGGGGAGCTGTTTTTT. This codes for CASSLGGGVANTGELFF. Based on the CDR3 plus reference TRBV11-3 and TRBJ2-2, the full variable domain is EAGVVQSPRYKIIEKKQPVAFWCNPISGHNTLYWYLQNLGQGPELLIRYENEEAVDDSQLPKDRFSAERLKGVDSTLKIQPAELGDSAVYLCASSLGGGVANTGELFFGEGSRLTVL.

The rearrangement links TRBV4-2 to TRBJ1-2; D unresolved. V was pared by 0 bases and J by 4 bases, with 9 bases between. CDR3 length: 14 residues. The germline gives CDR1 LGHNA, CDR2 YNFKEQ. CDR3 region: CASSQDVPGYGYTF. CDR3 DNA sequence: TGTGCCAGCAGCCAAGATGTTCCGGGCTATGGCTACACCTTC.

The chain joins TRBV19 to TRBJ2-3; D uncertain. The CDR3 runs 15 residues. Between the trimmed V and J ends, which lost 3 bases and 2 bases, there was a span of 12 bases. CDR1 and CDR2 (germline): LNHDA, SQIVND (reference sequence). The CDR3 protein is CASSIGIGDTDTQYF. CDR3 DNA: TGTGCCAGTAGTATTGGGATAGGCGACACAGATACGCAGTATTTT.

This chain connects TRBV7-2 to TRBJ2-7; D remains ambiguous. This CDR3 has 13 residues. CDR1 is SGHTA, CDR2 FQGNSA, per germline. The ends were cut back, 4 bases at V and 3 bases at J, with 10 bases in the middle. The chain's CDR3 is CASSSQQFYEQYF. CDR3 sequence (DNA): TGTGCCAGCAGCTCCCAACAATTCTACGAGCAGTACTTC. The full variable domain, rest sourced from reference TRBV7-2 and TRBJ2-7, is GAGVSQSPSNKVTEKGKDVELRCDPISGHTALYWYRQSLGQGLEFLIYFQGNSAPDKSGLPSDRFSAERTGGSVSTLTIQRTQQEDSAVYLCASSSQQFYEQYFGPGTRLTVT.